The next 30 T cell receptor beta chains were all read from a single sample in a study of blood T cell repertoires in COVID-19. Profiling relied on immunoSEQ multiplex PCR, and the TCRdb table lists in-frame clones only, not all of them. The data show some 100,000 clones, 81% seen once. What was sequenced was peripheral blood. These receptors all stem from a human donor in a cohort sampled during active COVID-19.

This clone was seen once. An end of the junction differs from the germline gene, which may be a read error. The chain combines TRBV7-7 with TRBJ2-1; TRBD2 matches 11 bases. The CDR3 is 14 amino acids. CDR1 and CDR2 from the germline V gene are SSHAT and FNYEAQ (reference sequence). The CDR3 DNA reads TGTGCTAGCAGCTTAGGGACTAGCGGAAATGAGCAGTTCTTC. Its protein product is CASSLGTSGNEQFF.

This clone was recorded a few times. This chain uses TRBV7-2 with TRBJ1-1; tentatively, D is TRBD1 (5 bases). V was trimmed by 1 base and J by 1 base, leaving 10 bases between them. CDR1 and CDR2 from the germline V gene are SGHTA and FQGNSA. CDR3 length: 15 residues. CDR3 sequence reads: CASSLGRRANTEAFF. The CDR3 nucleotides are TGTGCCAGCAGCTTAGGGCGCAGGGCGAACACTGAAGCTTTCTTT.

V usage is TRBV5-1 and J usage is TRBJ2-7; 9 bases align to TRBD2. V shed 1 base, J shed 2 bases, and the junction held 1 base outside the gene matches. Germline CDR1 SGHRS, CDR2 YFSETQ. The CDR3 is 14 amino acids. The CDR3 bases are TGCGCCAGCAGCTTGAAGCGGGGGGCCTACGAGCAGTACTTC. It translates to CASSLKRGAYEQYF.

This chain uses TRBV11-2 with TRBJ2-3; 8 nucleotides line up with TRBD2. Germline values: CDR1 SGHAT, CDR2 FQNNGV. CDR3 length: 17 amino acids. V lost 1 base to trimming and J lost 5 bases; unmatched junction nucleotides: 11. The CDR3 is CASSLVNGGALGDTQYF. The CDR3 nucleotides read TGTGCCAGCAGCTTAGTAAACGGGGGGGCCCTCGGAGATACGCAGTATTTT. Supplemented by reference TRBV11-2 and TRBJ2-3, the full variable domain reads EAGVAQSPRYKIIEKRQSVAFWCNPISGHATLYWYQQILGQGPKLLIQFQNNGVVDDSQLPKDRFSAERLKGVDSTLKIQPAKLEDSAVYLCASSLVNGGALGDTQYFGPGTRLTVL.

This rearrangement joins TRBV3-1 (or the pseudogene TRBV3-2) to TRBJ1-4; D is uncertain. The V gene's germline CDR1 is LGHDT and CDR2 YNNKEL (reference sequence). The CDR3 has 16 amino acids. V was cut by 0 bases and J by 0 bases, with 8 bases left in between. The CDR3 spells CASSQEVGSTNEKLFF. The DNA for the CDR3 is TGTGCCAGCAGCCAAGAGGTCGGTTCAACTAATGAAAAACTGTTTTTT.

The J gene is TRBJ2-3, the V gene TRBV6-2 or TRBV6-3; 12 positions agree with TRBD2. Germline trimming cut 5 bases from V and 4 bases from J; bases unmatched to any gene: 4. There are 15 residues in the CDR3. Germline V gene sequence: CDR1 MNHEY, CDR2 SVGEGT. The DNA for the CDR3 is TGTGCCAGCAGTCCGGCTAGCGGGGGGGCAGATACGCAGTATTTT. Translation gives CASSPASGGADTQYF.

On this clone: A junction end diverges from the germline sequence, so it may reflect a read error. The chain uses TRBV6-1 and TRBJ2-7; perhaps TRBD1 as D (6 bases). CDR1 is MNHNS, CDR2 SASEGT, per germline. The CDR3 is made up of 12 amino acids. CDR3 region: CASSLRDTGVNF. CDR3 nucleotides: TGTGCCAGCAGTCTCCGGGACACCGGGGTAAACTTC.

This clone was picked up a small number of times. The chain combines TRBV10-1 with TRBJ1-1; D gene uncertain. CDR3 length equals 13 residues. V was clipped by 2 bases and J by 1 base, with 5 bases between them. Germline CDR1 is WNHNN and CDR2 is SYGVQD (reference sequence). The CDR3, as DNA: TGCGCCAGCAGTGAGCTACGGAACACTGAAGCTTTCTTT. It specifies CASSELRNTEAFF.

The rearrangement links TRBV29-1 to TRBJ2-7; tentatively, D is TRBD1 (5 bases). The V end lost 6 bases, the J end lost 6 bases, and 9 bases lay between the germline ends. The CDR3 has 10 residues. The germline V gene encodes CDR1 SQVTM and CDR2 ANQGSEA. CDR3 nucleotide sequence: TGCAGCGTGCAAGACAGCGAGCAGTACTTC. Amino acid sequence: CSVQDSEQYF.

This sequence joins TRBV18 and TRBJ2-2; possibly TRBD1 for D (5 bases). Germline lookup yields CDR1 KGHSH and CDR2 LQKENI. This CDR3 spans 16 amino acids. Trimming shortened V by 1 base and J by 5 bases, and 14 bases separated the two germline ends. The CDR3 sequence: CASSPLSGYLTGELFF. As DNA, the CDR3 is TGTGCCAGCTCACCACTGTCAGGGTACTTGACCGGGGAGCTGTTTTTT.

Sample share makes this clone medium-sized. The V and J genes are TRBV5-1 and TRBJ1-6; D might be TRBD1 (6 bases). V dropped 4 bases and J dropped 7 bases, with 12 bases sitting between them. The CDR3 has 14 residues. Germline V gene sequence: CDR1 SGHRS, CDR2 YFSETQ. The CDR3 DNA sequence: TGCGCCAGCAGCCCGTACGGACAGAATTCACCCCTCCACTTT. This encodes CASSPYGQNSPLHF.

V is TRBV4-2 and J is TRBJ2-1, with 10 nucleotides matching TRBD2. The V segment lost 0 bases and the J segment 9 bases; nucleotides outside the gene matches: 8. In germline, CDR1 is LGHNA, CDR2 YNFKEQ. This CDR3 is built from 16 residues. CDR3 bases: TGTGCCAGCAGCCAAGATCTAAGCGGGGGGGCCGGTGAGCAGTTCTTC. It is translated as CASSQDLSGGAGEQFF.

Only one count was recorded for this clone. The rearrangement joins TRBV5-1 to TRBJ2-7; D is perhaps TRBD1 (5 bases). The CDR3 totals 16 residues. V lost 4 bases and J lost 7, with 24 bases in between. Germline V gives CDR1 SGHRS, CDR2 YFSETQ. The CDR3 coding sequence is TGCGCCAGCAGCGCAAAGGACACTCGTTTATCCTGGGAGCAGTACTTC. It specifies CASSAKDTRLSWEQYF.

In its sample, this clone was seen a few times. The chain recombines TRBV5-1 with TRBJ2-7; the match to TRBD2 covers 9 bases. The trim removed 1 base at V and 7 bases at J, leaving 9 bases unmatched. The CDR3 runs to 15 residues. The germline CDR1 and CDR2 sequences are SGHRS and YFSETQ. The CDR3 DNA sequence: TGCGCCAGCAGCTTGTGGCCTAGCGGGACTTTGGAGCAGTACTTC. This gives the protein CASSLWPSGTLEQYF.

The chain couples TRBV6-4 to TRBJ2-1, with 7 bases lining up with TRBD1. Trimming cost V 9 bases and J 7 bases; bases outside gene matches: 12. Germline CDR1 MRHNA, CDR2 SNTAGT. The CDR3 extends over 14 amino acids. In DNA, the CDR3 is TGTGCCAGAAACTGCCCGGGACAGAGGAATGAGCAGTTCTTC. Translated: CARNCPGQRNEQFF.

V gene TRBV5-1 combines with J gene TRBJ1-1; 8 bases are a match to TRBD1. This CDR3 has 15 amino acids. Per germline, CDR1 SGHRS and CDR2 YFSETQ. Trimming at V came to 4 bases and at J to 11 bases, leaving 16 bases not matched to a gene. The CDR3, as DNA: TGCGCCAGCAGCAGTTCAAAGGACAGGGTGAATCCGGCTTTCTTT. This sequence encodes CASSSSKDRVNPAFF. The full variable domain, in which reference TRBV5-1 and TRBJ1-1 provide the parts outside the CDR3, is KAGVTQTPRYLIKTRGQQVTLSCSPISGHRSVSWYQQTPGQGLQFLFEYFSETQRNKGNFPGRFSGRQFSNSRSEMNVSTLELGDSALYLCASSSSKDRVNPAFFGQGTRLTVV.

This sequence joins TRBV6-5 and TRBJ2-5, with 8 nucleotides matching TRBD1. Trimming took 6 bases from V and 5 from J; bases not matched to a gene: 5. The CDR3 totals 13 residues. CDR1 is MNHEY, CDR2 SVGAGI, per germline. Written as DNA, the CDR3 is TGTGCCAGCAGGAGACAGGGGAGGGAGACCCAGTACTTC. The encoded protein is CASRRQGRETQYF.

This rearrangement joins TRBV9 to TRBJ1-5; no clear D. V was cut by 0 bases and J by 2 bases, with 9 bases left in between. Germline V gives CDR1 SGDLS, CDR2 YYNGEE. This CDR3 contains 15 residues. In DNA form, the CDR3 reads TGTGCCAGCAGCGTAGGTCCCTCAGGCAATCAGCCCCAGCATTTT. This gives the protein CASSVGPSGNQPQHF.

The CDR3 DNA sequence: TGCGCCAGCAGCTTGATACAGGGGAGCTACGAGCAGTACTTC. Protein product: CASSLIQGSYEQYF. J is TRBJ2-7 and V is TRBV5-1; 7 bases line up with TRBD1. V was pared by 1 base and J by 3 bases, with 4 bases of the junction left unmatched. CDR1 and CDR2 (germline): SGHRS, YFSETQ. This CDR3 is built from 14 residues.

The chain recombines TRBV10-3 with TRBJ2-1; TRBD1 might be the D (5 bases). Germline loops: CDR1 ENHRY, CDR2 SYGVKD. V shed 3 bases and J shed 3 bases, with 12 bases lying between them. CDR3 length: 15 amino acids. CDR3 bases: TGTGCCATCAGTGAAGGTTTCAGGGACTACAATGAGCAGTTCTTC. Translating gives CAISEGFRDYNEQFF.

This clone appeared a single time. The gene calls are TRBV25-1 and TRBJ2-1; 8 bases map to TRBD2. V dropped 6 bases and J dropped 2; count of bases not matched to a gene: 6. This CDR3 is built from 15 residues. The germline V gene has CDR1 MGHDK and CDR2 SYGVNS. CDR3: CASRKRGTPYNEQFF. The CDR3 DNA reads TGTGCCAGCAGAAAGCGGGGGACCCCCTACAATGAGCAGTTCTTC.

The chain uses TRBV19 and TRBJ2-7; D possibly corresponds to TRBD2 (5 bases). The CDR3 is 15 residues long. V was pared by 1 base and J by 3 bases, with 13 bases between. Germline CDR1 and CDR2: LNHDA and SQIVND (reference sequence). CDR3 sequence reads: CASSIVATKIYEQYF. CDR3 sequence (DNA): TGTGCCAGTAGTATAGTAGCGACGAAGATCTACGAGCAGTACTTC. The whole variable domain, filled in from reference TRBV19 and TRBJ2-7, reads DGGITQSPKYLFRKEGQNVTLSCEQNLNHDAMYWYRQDPGQGLRLIYYSQIVNDFQKGDIAEGYSVSREKKESFPLTVTSAQKNPTAFYLCASSIVATKIYEQYFGPGTRLTVT.

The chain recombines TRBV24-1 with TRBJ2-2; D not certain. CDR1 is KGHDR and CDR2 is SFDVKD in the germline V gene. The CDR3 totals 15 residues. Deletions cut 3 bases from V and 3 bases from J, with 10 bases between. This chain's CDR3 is CATSDPTRDTGELFF. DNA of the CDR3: TGTGCCACCAGTGATCCGACAAGAGACACCGGGGAGCTGTTTTTT.

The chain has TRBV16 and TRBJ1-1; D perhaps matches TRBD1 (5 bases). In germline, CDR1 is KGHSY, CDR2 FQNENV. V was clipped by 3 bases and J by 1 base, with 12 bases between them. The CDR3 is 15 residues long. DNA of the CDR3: TGTGCCAGCAGCCAGTCCAGGGCTCAGAACACTGAAGCTTTCTTT. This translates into CASSQSRAQNTEAFF.

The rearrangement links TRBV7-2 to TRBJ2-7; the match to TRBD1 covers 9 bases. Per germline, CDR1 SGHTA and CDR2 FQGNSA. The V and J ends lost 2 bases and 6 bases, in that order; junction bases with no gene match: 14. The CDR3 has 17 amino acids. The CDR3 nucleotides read TGTGCCAGCAGCTTATTTGGGGACGGACAGGGGAGACGCGAGCAGTACTTC. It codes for CASSLFGDGQGRREQYF.

CDR3 sequence: CASSLSGGVPYEQYF. The CDR3 DNA is TGTGCCAGCAGCTTAAGCGGGGGGGTCCCCTACGAGCAGTACTTC. The V gene is TRBV7-2, the J gene TRBJ2-7, with TRBD2 matching 10 bases. The CDR3 totals 15 residues. Trimming cost V 2 bases and J 2 bases; bases outside gene matches: 3. Germline CDR1 and CDR2: SGHTA and FQGNSA. Supplemented by reference TRBV7-2 and TRBJ2-7, the full variable domain reads GAGVSQSPSNKVTEKGKDVELRCDPISGHTALYWYRQSLGQGLEFLIYFQGNSAPDKSGLPSDRFSAERTGGSVSTLTIQRTQQEDSAVYLCASSLSGGVPYEQYFGPGTRLTVT.

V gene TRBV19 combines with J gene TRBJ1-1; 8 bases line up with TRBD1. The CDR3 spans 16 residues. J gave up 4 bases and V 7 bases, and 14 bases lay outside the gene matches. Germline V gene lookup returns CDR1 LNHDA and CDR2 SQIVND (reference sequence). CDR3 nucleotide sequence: TGTGCCAGTAATCCTCGGACAGGGCCGATCGGCACTGAAGCTTTCTTT. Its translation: CASNPRTGPIGTEAFF.

For the CDR3, the DNA is TGTGCCAGTAGTATGATCGAGCGTTCTGAGACCCAGTACTTC. Its translation is CASSMIERSETQYF. The gene calls are TRBV19 and TRBJ2-5; D ambiguous. V gave up 3 bases and J gave up 5 bases, with 13 bases separating them. The germline V gene has CDR1 LNHDA and CDR2 SQIVND (reference sequence). This CDR3 is built from 14 residues.

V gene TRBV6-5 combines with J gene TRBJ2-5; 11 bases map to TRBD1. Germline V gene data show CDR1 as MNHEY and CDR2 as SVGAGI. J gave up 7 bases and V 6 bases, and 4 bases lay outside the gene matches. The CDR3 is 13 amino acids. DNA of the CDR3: TGTGCCAGCAGCCCCGGGACAGGGGGGACCCAGTACTTC. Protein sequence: CASSPGTGGTQYF.

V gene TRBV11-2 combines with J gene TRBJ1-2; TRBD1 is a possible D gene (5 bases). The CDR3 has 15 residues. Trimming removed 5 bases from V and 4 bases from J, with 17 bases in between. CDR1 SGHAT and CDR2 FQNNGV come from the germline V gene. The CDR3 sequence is CASSSQGGRTYGYTF. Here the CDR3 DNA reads TGTGCCAGCAGCAGCCAGGGAGGGAGGACCTATGGCTACACCTTC.